These 14 T cell receptor beta chains originate from one sample sequenced in a study of identical twins. TCRdb itself ran the 5' RACE reads through MiXCR, one entry per CDR3 protein. The data hold 430,000 or so distinct CDR3 sequences, with more than 20% observed a single time. These records were also assigned to another study, of T cells expressing NK-cell markers.

Sequenced material: CD4+ T cells sorted from blood. Receptors were obtained from a woman aged 18-29 years in good health.

A few counts support this clonotype. The genes are TRBV12-3 or TRBV12-4 and TRBJ1-2, with 7 bases that match TRBD1. CDR3 length: 13 residues. V was pared by 5 bases and J by 3 bases, with 3 bases of the junction left unmatched. This chain's CDR3 is CASSQTGHYGYTF. Here the CDR3 DNA reads TGTGCCAGCAGTCAGACAGGGCACTATGGCTACACCTTC.

The chain joins TRBV29-1 to TRBJ2-7; D is possibly TRBD2 (6 bases). Per the germline V gene, CDR1 is SQVTM and CDR2 is ANQGSEA. There are 13 residues in the CDR3. The V end was cut by 6 bases, the J end by 6 bases, with 18 bases between. CDR3 in amino acids: CSVSHKVGGEQYF. The CDR3 DNA is TGCAGCGTCTCCCATAAGGTCGGGGGCGAGCAGTACTTC.

In this sample, this clonotype turned up a few times. The chain combines TRBV5-1 with TRBJ1-1; TRBD1 matches at 8 bases. J gave up 1 base and V 4 bases, and 6 bases lay outside the gene matches. The CDR3 has 15 residues. Germline V gene sequence: CDR1 SGHRS, CDR2 YFSETQ. This CDR3 reads CASSRGDRRNTEAFF. For the CDR3, the DNA is TGCGCCAGCAGCCGGGGGGACAGGCGGAACACTGAAGCTTTCTTT.

The genes are TRBV3-1 and TRBJ1-1, with D perhaps matching TRBD1 (5 bases). V lost 3 bases, J lost 1 base, and 9 bases lay in between. The CDR3 covers 14 residues. Looked up from germline, CDR1 is LGHDT and CDR2 is YNNKEL (reference sequence). The CDR3 protein is CASSHRQGNTEAFF. CDR3 nucleotide sequence: TGTGCCAGCAGCCATCGCCAGGGGAACACTGAAGCTTTCTTT.

In this sample, this clonotype turned up a few times. The chain is built from TRBV6-5 and TRBJ2-7, with a possible D match to TRBD2 (5 bases). V was cut by 2 bases and J by 7 bases, with 12 bases left in between. The CDR3 is 13 residues long. The germline V gene encodes CDR1 MNHEY and CDR2 SVGAGI. This CDR3 is CASSYPPIAEQYF. The CDR3 DNA reads TGTGCCAGCAGTTACCCCCCCATAGCGGAGCAGTACTTC.

This clonotype has more than one count but fewer than ten. The chain combines TRBV7-2 with TRBJ2-7, with 9 bases identical to TRBD1. There are 16 residues in the CDR3. The germline V gene encodes CDR1 SGHTA and CDR2 FQGNSA. With V trimmed by 6 bases and J by 3 bases, 12 bases remained unmatched. This CDR3 is CASSRPPGQGLYEQYF. In DNA form, the CDR3 reads TGTGCCAGCAGTCGACCCCCGGGACAGGGTCTCTACGAGCAGTACTTC.

For the CDR3, the DNA is TGCAGCGGCTTGACTAGCGGGAGCATGGATACGCAGTATTTT. Translation: CSGLTSGSMDTQYF. The chain has TRBV29-1 and TRBJ2-3; TRBD2 aligns across 12 bases. The CDR3 is made up of 14 amino acids. Germline CDR1 and CDR2: SQVTM and ANQGSEA. J lost 6 bases, V lost 7 bases, and 8 bases had no gene match.

The gene calls are TRBV6-6 and TRBJ2-7; D is undetermined. From germline, CDR1 is MNHNY and CDR2 SVGAGI (reference sequence). V was shortened by 5 bases and J by 8 bases, with 13 bases between the two germline ends. This CDR3 contains 12 residues. CDR3: CASSMLRSQQYF. CDR3 sequence (DNA): TGTGCCAGCAGTATGCTTAGGAGTCAGCAGTACTTC.

Only a few counts were recorded for this clonotype. Because it lacks the conserved phenylalanine or tryptophan at the end, this CDR3 is likely a read error. The gene calls are TRBV15 and TRBJ1-1; D gene uncertain. V shed 0 bases and J shed 5 bases, with 7 bases lying between them. CDR1 is LNHNV and CDR2 is YYDKDF in the germline V gene (reference sequence). The CDR3 consists of 13 residues. The chain's CDR3 is CATSREFGTEAFV. In nucleotides, the CDR3 is TGTGCCACCAGCAGAGAGTTCGGGACTGAAGCTTTCGTT.

The chain is built from TRBV7-2 and TRBJ2-7; D is possibly TRBD1 (5 bases). The CDR3 contains 14 residues. V lost 3 bases and J 6 bases, leaving 15 bases between the germline ends. The germline CDR1 and CDR2 sequences are SGHTA and FQGNSA. The CDR3 sequence: CASSFVRVSREQYF. The CDR3 DNA reads as TGTGCCAGCAGCTTTGTCAGGGTCTCTCGCGAGCAGTACTTC.

This clonotype was detected only a few times. The chain recombines TRBV6-5 with TRBJ2-3; D might be TRBD2 (7 bases). The V end lost 2 bases, the J end lost 3 bases, and 12 bases lay between the germline ends. From germline, CDR1 is MNHEY and CDR2 SVGAGI. This CDR3 region has 15 residues. The CDR3 DNA is TGTGCCAGCAGTTACAGGGGGGGGGCGACAGATACGCAGTATTTT. Its translation is CASSYRGGATDTQYF.

Only a few counts were recorded for this clonotype. The chain uses TRBV18 and TRBJ1-1; D is possibly TRBD1 (5 bases). V lost 5 bases to trimming and J lost 0 bases, with 13 bases between them. This CDR3 is 15 amino acids long. Looked up from germline, CDR1 is KGHSH and CDR2 is LQKENI. The CDR3 coding sequence is TGTGCCAGCTCAGCGGGCAGGGTGCTGAACACTGAAGCTTTCTTT. Its protein product is CASSAGRVLNTEAFF.

This clonotype was found many times. This chain uses TRBV29-1 with TRBJ2-7; D unclear. This CDR3 region has 12 residues. Germline CDR1 SQVTM, CDR2 ANQGSEA. V was clipped by 4 bases and J by 0 bases, with 7 bases between them. Here the CDR3 DNA reads TGCAGCGTTGGGACGGTCTCCTACGAGCAGTACTTC. Translation gives CSVGTVSYEQYF.

This clonotype has a handful of counts. This chain connects TRBV15 to TRBJ2-7; D may be TRBD1 or TRBD2 (5 bases each). Germline lookup yields CDR1 LNHNV and CDR2 YYDKDF (reference sequence). The CDR3 sequence is 15 residues long. V lost 0 bases and J lost 6, with 15 bases in between. The CDR3 region is CATSRDKGLGVEQYF. The CDR3 DNA reads as TGTGCCACCAGCAGAGATAAGGGTCTGGGGGTCGAGCAGTACTTC.